Shown below are 21 T cell receptor beta chains from a single sample sequenced in a study of T cells after yellow fever vaccination. TCRdb independently ran MiXCR on the 5' RACE reads; one entry per CDR3 protein. The sample shows about 310,000 distinct CDR3 sequences, approximately 3.9% of them seen only once. The sequencing used PBMCs, collected on the day of the yellow fever booster vaccination. The receptors here all came from a man between 18 and 35 years old who received the YFV17D yellow fever vaccine.

This clonotype was counted between two and nine times. The gene calls are TRBV4-3 and TRBJ2-7; maybe TRBD1 (6 bases). The CDR3 loop spans 14 amino acids. V was pared by 5 bases and J by 6 bases, with 17 bases between. The germline V gene has CDR1 LGHNA and CDR2 YSLEER. The CDR3 bases are TGCGCCAGCAGCTGGGCGGACAGACCGGGCGAGCAGTACTTC. Protein sequence: CASSWADRPGEQYF.

The chain recombines TRBV19 with TRBJ2-1; D ambiguous. The CDR3 is 16 amino acids. From germline, CDR1 is LNHDA and CDR2 SQIVND (reference sequence). V lost 4 bases to trimming and J lost 0 bases, with 13 bases between them. Here the CDR3 reads CASSRYRSSSYNEQFF. The DNA of the CDR3 is TGTGCCAGTAGTAGATACAGATCCAGCTCCTACAATGAGCAGTTCTTC.

V is TRBV7-9 and J is TRBJ1-2; D is possibly TRBD1 (5 bases). Trimming shortened V by 5 bases and J by 0 bases, and 13 bases separated the two germline ends. This CDR3 has 15 residues. The germline CDR1 and CDR2 sequences are SEHNR and FQNEAQ (reference sequence). The CDR3 DNA reads as TGTGCCAGCAGCCGAGGGGACGGAACTAACTATGGCTACACCTTC. This sequence encodes CASSRGDGTNYGYTF.

The chain is built from TRBV7-9 and TRBJ2-5; D is unresolved. The CDR3 contains 15 residues. Germline V CDR1 and CDR2: SEHNR, FQNEAQ (reference sequence). V gave up 5 bases and J gave up 2 bases, with 15 bases separating them. The CDR3 nucleotides read TGTGCCAGCAGCCCCGCGGCGGAGACGCAAGAGACCCAGTACTTC. As protein: CASSPAAETQETQYF.

For the CDR3, the DNA is TGCGCCAGCAGCCAAGAAGGTCTACGGACCTATGGCTACACCTTC. It yields the protein CASSQEGLRTYGYTF. The rearrangement joins TRBV4-1 to TRBJ1-2, with unresolved D. The length of the CDR3 is 15 residues. CDR1 MGHRA and CDR2 YSYEKL come from the germline V gene. Trimming took off 0 bases at V and 4 bases at J, with 12 bases between the two ends.

The chain recombines TRBV20-1 with TRBJ2-3; 11 bases align to TRBD1. Germline CDR1 and CDR2: DFQATT and SNEGSKA (reference sequence). The ends lost 3 bases at V and 4 bases at J; junction bases unmatched: 9. There are 16 residues in the CDR3. CDR3 nucleotide sequence: TGCAGTGCTAGGACCGGACAGGGGGCGAGTCCAGATACGCAGTATTTT. Protein product: CSARTGQGASPDTQYF.

This clonotype was observed many times. This chain connects TRBV12-3 or TRBV12-4 to TRBJ2-4; TRBD1 is a possible D gene (8 bases). The CDR3 is 20 amino acids. V lost 8 bases and J 1 base, leaving 30 bases between the germline ends. Here the CDR3 reads CASGTGGGGVPGMAKNIQYF. CDR3 nucleotide sequence: TGTGCCAGCGGTACAGGGGGAGGGGGCGTCCCAGGGATGGCCAAAAACATTCAGTACTTC.

This clonotype was counted many times. The V and J genes are TRBV6-2 or TRBV6-3 and TRBJ2-7; either TRBD1 or TRBD2 may supply D (5 bases each). The length of the CDR3 is 16 residues. From germline, CDR1 is MNHEY and CDR2 SVGEGT. V was trimmed by 6 bases and J by 4 bases, leaving 22 bases between them. In DNA form, the CDR3 reads TGTGCCAGCAGCCGAAGGGGACCGCGAATTACTTACGAGCAGTACTTC. This encodes CASSRRGPRITYEQYF.

This clonotype was found many times. The gene calls are TRBV7-2 and TRBJ1-4; D gene ambiguous. Trimming shortened V by 5 bases and J by 4 bases, and 8 bases separated the two germline ends. Per germline, CDR1 SGHTA and CDR2 FQGNSA. This CDR3 comprises 13 residues. The DNA of the CDR3 is TGTGCCAGCAGCCTACAGATTAATGAAAAACTGTTTTTT. It specifies CASSLQINEKLFF.

The rearrangement joins TRBV29-1 to TRBJ2-3; 8 bases match TRBD1. V dropped 0 bases and J dropped 6; count of bases not matched to a gene: 11. This CDR3 region has 16 residues. The germline V gene encodes CDR1 SQVTM and CDR2 ANQGSEA. The CDR3 coding sequence is TGCAGCGTTGAAGATCACAGGACAGGGTGGGTGGATACGCAGTATTTT. Translating it yields CSVEDHRTGWVDTQYF.

The chain is built from TRBV11-2 and TRBJ2-3; TRBD1 aligns across 11 bases. V was clipped by 2 bases and J by 0 bases; unmatched bases: 4. The CDR3 runs to 17 residues. The germline V gene encodes CDR1 SGHAT and CDR2 FQNNGV. CDR3 nucleotides: TGTGCCAGCAGCTTAAAACGGGACAGGGGGAGCACAGATACGCAGTATTTT. Protein sequence: CASSLKRDRGSTDTQYF.

Comment on this clonotype: This could be a read error, since a much larger clone is one nucleotide away. The chain recombines TRBV6-2 or TRBV6-3 with TRBJ2-3; D remains ambiguous. The V end was cut by 4 bases, the J end by 10 bases, with 9 bases between. Germline V gene sequence: CDR1 MNHEY, CDR2 SVGEGT. CDR3 size: 11 residues. CDR3 in amino acids: CASSFPTSQYF. CDR3 sequence (DNA): TGTGCCAGCAGTTTCCCCACCTCGCAGTATTTT.

This clonotype was detected ten times or more. V and J are TRBV5-1 and TRBJ2-2, with 9 bases aligning to TRBD1. Per the germline V gene, CDR1 is SGHRS and CDR2 is YFSETQ. The ends lost 4 bases at V and 6 bases at J; junction bases unmatched: 13. The CDR3 extends over 17 amino acids. The CDR3 region has the DNA TGCGCCAGCAGCCCTAACTCGGGACAGGGCGGATCCGGGGAGCTGTTTTTT. Protein: CASSPNSGQGGSGELFF.

This clonotype came up many times. The rearrangement uses TRBV7-3 and TRBJ2-3; tentative D call: TRBD1 (5 bases). The V end was cut by 0 bases, the J end by 3 bases, with 10 bases between. This CDR3 comprises 15 residues. In germline, CDR1 is SGHTA, CDR2 FQGTGA. CDR3 region: CASSLTWAGTDTQYF. The CDR3 DNA reads TGTGCCAGCAGCTTAACGTGGGCAGGGACAGATACGCAGTATTTT. Full variable domain (remainder filled in from reference TRBV7-3 and TRBJ2-3): GAGVSQTPSNKVTEKGKYVELRCDPISGHTALYWYRQSLGQGPEFLIYFQGTGAADDSGLPNDRFFAVRPEGSVSTLKIQRTERGDSAVYLCASSLTWAGTDTQYFGPGTRLTVL.

This clonotype has at least ten counts. The genes are TRBV12-3 or TRBV12-4 and TRBJ2-5, with D uncertain. V dropped 6 bases and J dropped 4 bases, with 12 bases sitting between them. This CDR3 is 13 amino acids long. CDR3 coding DNA: TGTGCCAGCAGCTTCGGTGGGCGAGAGACCCAGTACTTC. Protein: CASSFGGRETQYF.

V usage is TRBV9 and J usage is TRBJ2-3, with D perhaps matching TRBD1 or TRBD2 (5 bases each). Germline V lookup: CDR1 SGDLS, CDR2 YYNGEE. Trimming stripped 4 bases from V and 0 bases from J, with 15 bases between. The CDR3 consists of 16 residues. The CDR3: CASSPTWGKSTDTQYF. In nucleotides, the CDR3 is TGTGCCAGCAGCCCCACGTGGGGGAAAAGCACAGATACGCAGTATTTT.

This clonotype appeared many times. The gene calls are TRBV9 and TRBJ2-3; 12 bases fit TRBD2. The CDR3 is made up of 18 amino acids. V dropped 1 base and J dropped 5; count of bases not matched to a gene: 11. Germline loops: CDR1 SGDLS, CDR2 YYNGEE. The CDR3 loop reads CASSVRTSGAPGRDTQYF. The CDR3 coding sequence is TGTGCCAGCAGCGTACGGACTAGCGGGGCTCCAGGTAGAGATACGCAGTATTTT.

This clonotype was recorded at least ten times. CDR3 protein: CASSTSSGYEQYV. DNA of the CDR3: TGTGCCAGCAGCACATCTTCGGGTTACGAGCAGTACGTC. The chain links TRBV11-2 to TRBJ2-7; D remains unclear. Trimming removed 5 bases at V and 4 bases at J, with 12 bases between. The CDR3 runs to 13 residues. The germline V gene has CDR1 SGHAT and CDR2 FQNNGV.

This clonotype was counted ten times or more. This chain connects TRBV20-1 to TRBJ1-2; a weak D match, TRBD1 (6 bases). V lost 4 bases and J 3 bases, leaving 21 bases between the germline ends. Germline loops: CDR1 DFQATT, CDR2 SNEGSKA (reference sequence). This CDR3 region has 16 residues. CDR3 sequence (DNA): TGCAGTGCTACTCCGTCGCTTCGGGACACTTACTATGGCTACACCTTC. Protein product: CSATPSLRDTYYGYTF.

The chain employs TRBV5-1 and TRBJ1-4; D gene uncertain. In germline, CDR1 is SGHRS, CDR2 YFSETQ. The CDR3 runs to 15 residues. V shed 2 bases and J shed 0 bases, with 8 bases lying between them. DNA for the CDR3: TGCGCCAGCAGCTTATCCGGCACAACTAATGAAAAACTGTTTTTT. Translation: CASSLSGTTNEKLFF.

This clonotype was recorded a few times. The V and J genes are TRBV6-1 and TRBJ1-2; 12 bases align to TRBD1. V was pared by 2 bases and J by 8 bases, with 9 bases of the junction left unmatched. Germline loops: CDR1 MNHNS, CDR2 SASEGT. CDR3 length equals 16 residues. The CDR3, as DNA: TGTGCCAGCAGTGAACTCCCGGGACAGGGGGCTCAAGGCTACACCTTC. Protein: CASSELPGQGAQGYTF.